Sequencing of this TCR beta chain was carried out in a study of CD8 T cells in ankylosing spondylitis. TCRdb re-called the 5' RACE reads with MiXCR, one entry per CDR3 protein. The repertoire includes roughly 130,000 distinct CDR3 sequences, about 8% of them detected once, and 7.3% sits in the top ten. This CDR3 comprises 14 residues. Trimming removed 5 bases at V and 3 bases at J, with 16 bases between. The germline gives CDR1 SQVTM, CDR2 ANQGSEA. Findings and caveats of the study: Significant enrichment of disease-linked clones was reportedly seen in matched ankylosing spondylitis synovial fluid.

At least ten counts were recorded for this clonotype. Its antigen is not known. The chain couples TRBV29-1 to TRBJ1-1; D call uncertain. The sample comprised synovial fluid, either unsorted or a sorted T cell fraction (not recorded which). This clonotype was obtained from a male donor with ankylosing spondylitis. The CDR3 DNA reads TGCAGCGTTTCCCCCCGCAGCTCTGACACTGAAGCTTTCTTT. Protein product: CSVSPRSSDTEAFF.